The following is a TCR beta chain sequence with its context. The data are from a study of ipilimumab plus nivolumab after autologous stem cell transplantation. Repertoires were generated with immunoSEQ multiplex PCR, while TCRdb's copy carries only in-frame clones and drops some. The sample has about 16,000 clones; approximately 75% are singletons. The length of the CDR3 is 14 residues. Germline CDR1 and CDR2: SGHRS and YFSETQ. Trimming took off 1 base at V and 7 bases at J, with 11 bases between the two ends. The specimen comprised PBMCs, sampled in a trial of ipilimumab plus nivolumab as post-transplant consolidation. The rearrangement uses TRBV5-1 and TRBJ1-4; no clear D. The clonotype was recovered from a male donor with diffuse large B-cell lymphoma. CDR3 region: CASSLKGFPEKLFF. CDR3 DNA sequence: TGCGCCAGCAGCTTGAAAGGGTTCCCTGAAAAACTGTTTTTT.